The next 5 T cell receptor beta chains were all read from a single sample in a study of CD8 T cells in ankylosing spondylitis. MiXCR was run by TCRdb on the 5' RACE reads, yielding one entry per CDR3 protein. The repertoire holds about 840,000 distinct CDR3 sequences, with about 12% as singletons. No antigen has been assigned to these receptors. General study results and limits: Ankylosing spondylitis blood seemed to carry a telltale TCR beta motif made of fewer than ten highly homologous variants.

Sequenced material: blood, either unsorted or a sorted T cell fraction (not recorded which). Receptors were obtained from a male donor with ankylosing spondylitis.

This clonotype has a handful of counts. The chain joins TRBV20-1 to TRBJ1-5; tentatively, D is TRBD1 (5 bases). Trimming pared 3 bases from V and 3 bases from J, leaving 9 bases between. Germline CDR1 reads DFQATT; CDR2 reads SNEGSKA (reference sequence). CDR3 size: 13 residues. CDR3 protein: CSASKGANQPQHF. CDR3 DNA sequence: TGCAGTGCTAGTAAAGGGGCCAATCAGCCCCAGCATTTT.

This clonotype has more than one count but fewer than ten. The genes are TRBV20-1 and TRBJ2-1, with D possibly TRBD2 on 7 matching bases. Per the germline V gene, CDR1 is DFQATT and CDR2 is SNEGSKA (reference sequence). The CDR3 covers 15 residues. V shed 3 bases and J shed 0 bases, with 12 bases lying between them. In nucleotides, the CDR3 is TGCAGTGCTAGCTTCGGGGGGCTCTCCTACAATGAGCAGTTCTTC. Amino acid sequence: CSASFGGLSYNEQFF.

This chain joins TRBV7-9 and TRBJ2-1; D not resolved. The CDR3 length is 16 residues. The germline V and J ends were trimmed by 5 bases and 8 bases, with 22 bases remaining between them. The germline CDR1 and CDR2 sequences are SEHNR and FQNEAQ (reference sequence). CDR3 sequence (DNA): TGTGCCAGCAGCGCCAGACTTGCTTCTGGAAACCATGAGCAGTTCTTC. Amino acids: CASSARLASGNHEQFF.

The V and J genes are TRBV20-1 and TRBJ1-5; 8 bases match TRBD1. This CDR3 is built from 13 residues. V dropped 0 bases and J dropped 5; count of bases not matched to a gene: 0. Per the germline V gene, CDR1 is DFQATT and CDR2 is SNEGSKA (reference sequence). In DNA form, the CDR3 reads TGCAGTGCTAGAGAACAGGGGGATCAGCCCCAGCATTTT. It codes for CSAREQGDQPQHF.

The chain couples TRBV20-1 to TRBJ1-6; possibly TRBD1 for D (6 bases). From germline, CDR1 is DFQATT and CDR2 SNEGSKA (reference sequence). Trimming took 3 bases from V and 13 from J, leaving 19 bases between them. CDR3 length: 14 residues. Here the CDR3 DNA reads TGCAGTGCTAGGAATGGGGGCTGGAGGATGCCCCTCCACTTT. Amino acids: CSARNGGWRMPLHF.